These 9 T cell receptor beta chains share one sample of origin, sequenced in a study of blood T cell repertoires in COVID-19. Sequenced by immunoSEQ multiplex PCR; TCRdb stores in-frame clones only, minus some. The sample holds about 350,000 clones, roughly 87% seen once. Sequenced input: PBMCs or T cells enriched from blood (not recorded which). All receptors come from a woman in her twenties or thirties who had recovered from COVID-19.

The rearrangement joins TRBV24-1 to TRBJ2-5; 8 nucleotides align to TRBD1. Germline V CDR1 and CDR2: KGHDR, SFDVKD. The CDR3 spans 21 residues. The V segment lost 3 bases and the J segment 1 base; nucleotides outside the gene matches: 21. CDR3 DNA sequence: TGTGCCACCAGTGATCCTAAAGTTAACCCCGGACAGGGCGGGCTCCAAGAGACCCAGTACTTC. Its translation is CATSDPKVNPGQGGLQETQYF.

The sample holds a few counts of this clone. This chain uses TRBV28 with TRBJ2-2; 9 nucleotides align to TRBD1. Germline V gene sequence: CDR1 MDHEN, CDR2 SYDVKM. The CDR3 runs to 17 residues. The trim removed 5 bases at V and 5 bases at J, leaving 12 bases unmatched. The CDR3 region has the DNA TGTGCCAGCAGTCGACTCCGGGACAGGGTATTGACCGGGGAGCTGTTTTTT. This codes for CASSRLRDRVLTGELFF. Combining the CDR3 with reference TRBV28 and TRBJ2-2 gives the whole variable domain DVKVTQSSRYLVKRTGEKVFLECVQDMDHENMFWYRQDPGLGLRLIYFSYDVKMKEKGDIPEGYSVSREKKERFSLILESASTNQTSMYLCASSRLRDRVLTGELFFGEGSRLTVL.

This clone was detected once. The chain is built from TRBV19 and TRBJ2-5, with 7 bases identical to TRBD1. Germline CDR1 LNHDA, CDR2 SQIVND (reference sequence). The trim removed 4 bases at V and 0 bases at J, leaving 5 bases unmatched. This CDR3 is built from 15 residues. CDR3 in DNA: TGTGCCAGTAGTAGCATGGGACAGTACCAAGAGACCCAGTACTTC. Protein sequence: CASSSMGQYQETQYF.

The rearrangement joins TRBV4-3 to TRBJ1-2; D might be TRBD1 (5 bases). Germline V gene sequence: CDR1 LGHNA, CDR2 YSLEER. The ends were cut back, 0 bases at V and 7 bases at J, with 12 bases in the middle. The CDR3 is made up of 14 amino acids. CDR3 nucleotides: TGCGCCAGCAGCCAAGATCCAGGGAAAGGTGGCTACACCTTC. Encoded protein: CASSQDPGKGGYTF.

The chain is built from TRBV4-3 and TRBJ2-2; D is perhaps TRBD1 (6 bases). V was clipped by 4 bases and J by 0 bases, with 18 bases between them. Germline V gene data show CDR1 as LGHNA and CDR2 as YSLEER. The CDR3 sequence is 18 residues long. The chain's CDR3 is CASSRHTGNSPNTGELFF. CDR3 DNA sequence: TGCGCCAGCAGCCGACACACAGGGAATAGCCCGAACACCGGGGAGCTGTTTTTT.

The rearrangement joins TRBV5-1 to TRBJ1-4; TRBD1 aligns across 7 bases. The germline V gene encodes CDR1 SGHRS and CDR2 YFSETQ. The V gene end was trimmed by 4 bases and the J gene end by 0 bases; junction bases not matched to a gene: 6. The length of the CDR3 is 16 residues. The CDR3 DNA reads TGCGCCAGCAGCGAGGGGGCCCAAGCAACTAATGAAAAACTGTTTTTT. Encoded protein: CASSEGAQATNEKLFF.

This sequence joins TRBV3-1 (or the pseudogene TRBV3-2) and TRBJ2-7; TRBD1 matches at 8 bases. J gave up 1 base and V 4 bases, and 6 bases lay outside the gene matches. Germline lookup yields CDR1 LGHDT and CDR2 YNNKEL (reference sequence). This CDR3 spans 15 amino acids. The CDR3 here is CASSPRQGRSYEQYF. The CDR3 DNA reads as TGTGCCAGCAGCCCCAGACAGGGGAGGTCCTACGAGCAGTACTTC.

The chain links TRBV27 to TRBJ2-5, with TRBD1 identical over 7 bases. This CDR3 has 15 residues. Unmatched junction bases numbered 8, after V lost 5 bases and J lost 2 bases. The germline V gene encodes CDR1 MNHEY and CDR2 SMNVEV (reference sequence). The CDR3 sequence is CASSPWDSVQETQYF. In DNA, the CDR3 is TGTGCCAGCAGTCCCTGGGACAGTGTACAAGAGACCCAGTACTTC.

The chain links TRBV19 to TRBJ2-7, with 10 bases that match TRBD1. The CDR3 spans 14 residues. V dropped 3 bases and J dropped 6; count of bases not matched to a gene: 5. The germline V gene encodes CDR1 LNHDA and CDR2 SQIVND (reference sequence). The CDR3 sequence is CASSIGTGEFEQYF. DNA for the CDR3: TGTGCCAGTAGTATTGGGACAGGGGAGTTCGAGCAGTACTTC.